The clone carrying this T cell receptor beta chain came up once. V lost 4 bases to trimming and J lost 6 bases; unmatched junction nucleotides: 8. The CDR3 covers 17 residues. Per germline, CDR1 SGHAT and CDR2 FQNNGV. Sequencing used immunoSEQ multiplex PCR; TCRdb keeps in-frame clones, though not all of them. The sample yields 40,000 to 60,000 clones, 78% seen once. These data are taken from a study of early stage breast cancer tumors. Material for sequencing was blood. This TCR derives from a person in their 40s with breast cancer. J is TRBJ2-3 and V is TRBV11-2, with 15 bases lining up with TRBD2. The CDR3 DNA follows: TGTGCCAGCAGCTCCGGGACTAGCGGGAGGACGGCGGATACGCAGTATTTT. It codes for CASSSGTSGRTADTQYF.